This T cell receptor beta chain was obtained from a study of human T cells and chemical hapten exposure (dated by TCRdb to the early 2020s). General notes on the study: For sensitization, 2% DPC in acetone was applied to a roughly 2 cm by roughly 2 cm area of upper inner arm skin. The mostly female patient cohort included alopecia areata with under or over 50% scalp involvement, alopecia totalis and alopecia universalis. In alopecia patients, the study followed how the peripheral blood TCR repertoire changed in vivo over primary and secondary sensitization to diphenylcyclopropenone (DPC), a hapten. Libraries were pooled for sequencing, and per-sample TCR yields varied mainly because of small differences in library volumes within the pool. Patch testing was performed on the upper back with Finn chambers containing 0.01% DPC, and the patch tests were scored after 6 days according to International Contact Dermatitis Research Group standards. Blood samples were taken from patients before sensitization (week 0) and at 2, 6 and about 24 weeks after DPC sensitization. Some 29 alopecia patients gave blood for TCR sequencing at one to four time points (pre-sensitization, 2, 6 and 24 weeks). Throughout the study period of around 24 weeks, patients also received therapeutic DPC doses to the scalp every week. General study outcomes and caveats: Compared with pre-sensitization or healthy control sets, expanded TCRs formed significantly more large CDR3 similarity clusters, which is consistent with antigen-driven responses. All patients had alopecia, a presumed autoimmune disease, so their immune response might differ from that of healthy individuals. After repeated subsampling, the strength of the expansion versus patch-test correlation and the threshold at which it became significant changed. The number of TCRs above 1 in 1000 frequency did not change with DPC sensitization; there was no evidence of global repertoire structure alterations. A positive correlation was found between the number of PT1 expanded TCRs and patch test score, with significance reached at thresholds 8, 16 and 32 but not 4.

What this sample's time point label stands for: patch test 3, about 24 weeks after DPC sensitization. The treatment or condition label of this sample denotes: therapeutic diphenylcyclopropenone sensitization with weekly scalp DPC. At each patch-test visit, blood was drawn before the patch test was applied. Eligible patients were aged 18 to 70, diagnosed with alopecia, deemed suitable for DPC therapy, and excluded if pregnant. Unfractionated whole blood was collected in Tempus Blood RNA tubes, and total RNA was extracted from that blood. About this clonotype: No cognate antigen has been identified for it. Base qualities are not at hand, and no much larger clone is one base apart.

V loses 10 bases at its end and J loses 2 bases; junction bases beyond the gene matches: 6. The CDR3 numbers 13 residues from cysteine through phenylalanine. Only the CDR3 portion is preserved as DNA: 39 bases, with reading frame beginning at the first base. CDR1 KGHDR and CDR2 SFDVKD are derived from the germline V gene. Libraries were made using RACE. Sequenced on a NextSeq 500. Library preparation attached unique molecular identifiers to individual cDNA molecules for quantitative, reproducible TCR counting. For every blood RNA sample, sequencing covered both the TCR alpha and TCR beta chains. The authors' analysis ran thus. The median number of TCRs per sample was approximately 93,000, ranging from roughly 20,000 to 700,000. The Decombinator software suite was used to annotate V, J and CDR3 in the TCR reads. For PS versus PT1 abundance plots, all samples were subsampled to the same number of TCRs (28,000). TCRs were defined as expanded if absent before sensitization and observed at least eight times at the 2-week time point. TCRdb cleaned the public reads at Q25 with fastp, built clones with MiXCR and kept in-frame beta chains. A single entry per CDR3 protein holds the most common genes and DNA from its merged rows. The V and J calls follow TCRdb's processing rather than the paper's. This sample lists 150,000 to 200,000 distinct CDR3 sequences; 28% were detected once. The ten largest make up 2% to 2.5% of the sample.

The TCR was taken from a woman aged 18-29 years with alopecia areata. Some clones in this sample may be carry-over from other donors' samples. The chain employs TRBV24-1 and TRBJ2-5, with 7 bases matching TRBD2. Sequenced material: whole blood, taken in connection with sensitization to the hapten diphenylcyclopropenone (DPC). Here is the DNA: TGTGCCACTCAGTGGGGGGGGCAAGAGACCCAGTACTTC. Its protein is CATQWGGQETQYF.